This TCR beta chain was sequenced in a study of PD-1 blockade in classical Hodgkin lymphoma. General observations from the study: Healthy donors reportedly exceeded newly diagnosed patients in baseline TCR diversity.

Repertoires were generated with immunoSEQ multiplex PCR, while TCRdb's copy carries only in-frame clones and drops some. The sample lists under 30,000 clones; under 90% were seen once. The V gene's germline CDR1 is LNHDA and CDR2 SQIVND (reference sequence). The CDR3 runs 14 residues. The V end was cut by 1 base, the J end by 7 bases, with 13 bases between. Indicated time point: cycle 4 day 1 (C4D1), after about 6 weeks of nivolumab. All patients relapsed after autologous stem cell transplantation, and brentuximab vedotin exposure varied. A remark on this clone: Its antigen remains unknown.

The receptor was derived from a human donor with classical Hodgkin lymphoma. Source: peripheral blood mononuclear cells (PBMCs), taken before the fourth cycle of nivolumab. The chain links TRBV19 to TRBJ1-1, with D possibly being TRBD1 (5 bases). The CDR3 nucleotides read TGTGCCAGTAGTATAGTAGGGGACCTAAATGAAGCTTTCTTT. It specifies CASSIVGDLNEAFF.